This TCR beta chain was sequenced in a study of OX40 agonist ivuxolimab in advanced cancers. At the level of the study: Ivuxolimab is a fully human IgG2 antibody that activates OX40 (CD134). Eligibility admitted prior anti-PD-1, anti-PD-L1 or anti-CTLA-4 therapy; about 40% had some. Overall study results and limits: Clones of CD4+ and CD8+ blood T cells grew by week 6 at doses of 0.1 to 3.0 mg/kg.

This clone was seen more than once but under ten times. Its target is not known. With baseline, cycle 4 day 1, and cycle 7 day 1 as timepoints, blood was sampled. Repertoires were generated with immunoSEQ multiplex PCR, while TCRdb's copy carries only in-frame clones and drops some. The data hold some 140,000 clones, with about 93% observed a single time. Trimming took 3 bases from V and 5 from J, leaving 16 bases between them. The germline V gene has CDR1 MGHRA and CDR2 YSYEKL. The CDR3 is made up of 16 amino acids. The input for sequencing was CD4+ or CD8+ T cells sorted from blood, taken in a trial of the OX40 agonist ivuxolimab. The rearrangement uses TRBV4-1 and TRBJ2-2; D possibly corresponds to TRBD2 (7 bases). The TCR comes from an adult with an advanced solid tumor such as melanoma, head and neck, liver or kidney cancer. The CDR3 region has the DNA TGCGCCAGCAGCCAGCCGCTGGGGGGGCGGACCGGGGAGCTGTTTTTT. Amino acids: CASSQPLGGRTGELFF.